Each of the 16 T cell receptor beta chains below was sequenced from the same sample in a study of STAT5B mutations in CD4+ large granular lymphocyte leukemia. Repertoires were generated with immunoSEQ multiplex PCR, while TCRdb's copy carries only in-frame clones and drops some. The profile covers tens of thousands of clones, with 68% appearing a single time and around 2% taken by the ten largest. Specimen: CD4+ T cells from blood buffy coats. The receptors come from a human donor in good health.

This rearrangement joins TRBV18 to TRBJ1-1; 7 nucleotides align to TRBD1. The CDR3 has 13 amino acids. The germline gives CDR1 KGHSH, CDR2 LQKENI. The V segment lost 3 bases and the J segment 3 bases; nucleotides outside the gene matches: 1. For the CDR3, the DNA is TGTGCCAGCTCACCTCAGGGGGACACTGAAGCTTTCTTT. This encodes CASSPQGDTEAFF.

The genes are TRBV9 and TRBJ2-1, with unresolved D. The germline V gene has CDR1 SGDLS and CDR2 YYNGEE. V shed 2 bases and J shed 6 bases, with 12 bases lying between them. The CDR3 covers 14 residues. The CDR3 loop is CASSVGSIGNEQFF. The CDR3 coding sequence is TGTGCCAGCAGCGTGGGAAGTATAGGCAATGAGCAGTTCTTC.

This chain uses TRBV19 with TRBJ1-5; D is undetermined. CDR1 and CDR2 from the germline V gene are LNHDA and SQIVND (reference sequence). The CDR3 runs to 16 residues. The germline V and J ends were trimmed by 5 bases and 0 bases, with 14 bases remaining between them. CDR3 coding DNA: TGTGCCAGTAGTCGGGATGAGGGTTATAGCAATCAGCCCCAGCATTTT. Translating gives CASSRDEGYSNQPQHF.

This clone was detected a few times. This chain links TRBV14 with TRBJ1-6; unclear D gene. The germline V gene has CDR1 SGHDN and CDR2 FVKESK. V lost 3 bases and J lost 10, with 10 bases in between. CDR3 length: 13 residues. CDR3 in DNA: TGTGCCAGCAGCCAGCGCAGCACATCACCCCTCCACTTT. Translated, it gives CASSQRSTSPLHF.

The chain is built from TRBV30 and TRBJ1-1; a weak D match, TRBD1 (5 bases). The CDR3 is 15 residues long. V gave up 3 bases and J gave up 1 base, with 15 bases separating them. Looked up from germline, CDR1 is GTSNPN and CDR2 is SVGIG (reference sequence). The CDR3 DNA follows: TGTGCCTGGAGCGAAATCGGGACGAGGAACACTGAAGCTTTCTTT. This encodes CAWSEIGTRNTEAFF. Full variable domain (outside the CDR3, taken from reference TRBV30 and TRBJ1-1): SQTIHQWPATLVQPVGSPLSLECTVEGTSNPNLYWYRQAAGRGLQLLFYSVGIGQISSEVPQNLSASRPQDRQFILSSKKLLLSDSGFYLCAWSEIGTRNTEAFFGQGTRLTVV.

The chain joins TRBV2 to TRBJ2-1, with TRBD2 matching 8 bases. Germline CDR1 and CDR2: SNHLY and FYNNEI. The CDR3 runs 19 residues. V dropped 8 bases and J dropped 4; count of bases not matched to a gene: 22. Here the CDR3 reads CASARGAGGPPSPYNEQFF. CDR3 bases: TGTGCCAGCGCAAGGGGGGCGGGGGGCCCGCCGTCACCGTACAATGAGCAGTTCTTC.

The chain carries TRBV2 and TRBJ2-2, with TRBD1 as a possible D gene (6 bases). CDR1 is SNHLY, CDR2 FYNNEI, per germline. V gave up 6 bases and J gave up 1 base, with 15 bases separating them. The CDR3 contains 16 residues. The CDR3 nucleotides are TGTGCCAGCAGCATAATGGGACAAGGGAACACCGGGGAGCTGTTTTTT. As protein: CASSIMGQGNTGELFF.

The chain joins TRBV5-1 to TRBJ2-7, with 8 bases matching TRBD1. The CDR3 runs to 15 residues. With 4 bases clipped from V and 4 bases from J, the junction kept 10 bases outside the gene matches. The V gene's germline CDR1 is SGHRS and CDR2 YFSETQ. CDR3 DNA: TGCGCCAGCAGCATACTCGGACAGGGTGTGTACGAGCAGTACTTC. This gives the protein CASSILGQGVYEQYF.

This clone has a handful of counts. The chain recombines TRBV5-1 with TRBJ2-3; D is undetermined. The CDR3 contains 12 residues. V was cut by 3 bases and J by 5 bases, with 7 bases left in between. Germline lookup yields CDR1 SGHRS and CDR2 YFSETQ. In DNA form, the CDR3 reads TGCGCCAGCAGCTGGGAAGAAGATACGCAGTATTTT. As protein: CASSWEEDTQYF.

The J gene is TRBJ1-2, the V gene TRBV28; D perhaps matches TRBD1 (5 bases). This CDR3 spans 14 amino acids. Trimming cost V 3 bases and J 4 bases, with 12 bases left between them. Germline V gene sequence: CDR1 MDHEN, CDR2 SYDVKM. CDR3 region: CASSFGAPGYGYTF. In DNA, the CDR3 is TGTGCCAGCAGTTTCGGGGCTCCTGGCTATGGCTACACCTTC.

The J gene is TRBJ2-1, the V gene TRBV4-3; D not resolved. Germline CDR1 LGHNA, CDR2 YSLEER. CDR3 length: 14 amino acids. V was shortened by 3 bases and J by 4 bases, with 10 bases between the two germline ends. The DNA of the CDR3 is TGCGCCAGCAGCCAGCAGGTGGGATACAATGAGCAGTTCTTC. As protein: CASSQQVGYNEQFF.

The chain links TRBV18 to TRBJ2-5; either TRBD1 or TRBD2 may fit D (6 bases each). V lost 3 bases to trimming and J lost 3 bases, with 14 bases between them. This CDR3 has 15 residues. Germline CDR1 is KGHSH and CDR2 is LQKENI. The CDR3 loop reads CASSPLGGQKETQYF. In nucleotides, the CDR3 is TGTGCCAGCTCACCGCTGGGAGGACAGAAAGAGACCCAGTACTTC.

The rearrangement uses TRBV2 and TRBJ1-5, with 8 bases identical to TRBD1. Unmatched junction bases numbered 6, after V lost 6 bases and J lost 5 bases. In germline, CDR1 is SNHLY, CDR2 FYNNEI. The CDR3 runs to 14 residues. CDR3 DNA sequence: TGTGCCAGCAGCGGGACAGGTAGGGATCAGCCCCAGCATTTT. This encodes CASSGTGRDQPQHF.

The chain couples TRBV6-4 to TRBJ2-7, with a weak D call TRBD2 (5 bases). Germline CDR1 MRHNA, CDR2 SNTAGT. The CDR3 has 16 amino acids. V dropped 2 bases and J dropped 3 bases, with 17 bases sitting between them. The DNA for the CDR3 is TGTGCCAGCAGTGACCCCCGGATCGGGAATTGCTACGAGCAGTACTTC. It specifies CASSDPRIGNCYEQYF.

Written as DNA, the CDR3 is TGTGCCAGCAGCTCGGTGGCGGGTGGCTACACCTTC. It codes for CASSSVAGGYTF. The genes are TRBV5-4 and TRBJ1-2; D uncertain. The germline V gene has CDR1 SGHNT and CDR2 YYREEE (reference sequence). The CDR3 covers 12 residues. V was pared by 3 bases and J by 7 bases, with 10 bases between.

This clone was detected once. This chain connects TRBV19 to TRBJ2-7, with D tentatively TRBD1 (7 bases). CDR1 LNHDA and CDR2 SQIVND come from the germline V gene (reference sequence). The germline V and J ends were trimmed by 2 bases and 5 bases, with 10 bases remaining between them. The CDR3 extends over 13 amino acids. The CDR3 nucleotides are TGTGCCAGTAGTATACAGGGGGGCAACGAGCAGTACTTC. It is translated as CASSIQGGNEQYF. The entire variable domain, with the rest obtained from reference TRBV19 and TRBJ2-7, is as follows: DGGITQSPKYLFRKEGQNVTLSCEQNLNHDAMYWYRQDPGQGLRLIYYSQIVNDFQKGDIAEGYSVSREKKESFPLTVTSAQKNPTAFYLCASSIQGGNEQYFGPGTRLTVT.